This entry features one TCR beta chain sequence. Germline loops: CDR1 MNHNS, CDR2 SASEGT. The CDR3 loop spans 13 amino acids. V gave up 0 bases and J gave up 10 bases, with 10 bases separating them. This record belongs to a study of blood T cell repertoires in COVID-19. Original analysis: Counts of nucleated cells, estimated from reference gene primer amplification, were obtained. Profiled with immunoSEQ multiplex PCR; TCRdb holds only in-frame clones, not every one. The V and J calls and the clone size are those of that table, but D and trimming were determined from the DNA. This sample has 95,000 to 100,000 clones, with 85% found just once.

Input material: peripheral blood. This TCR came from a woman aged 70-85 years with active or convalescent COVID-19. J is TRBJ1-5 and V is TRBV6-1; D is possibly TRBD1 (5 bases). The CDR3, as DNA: TGTGCCAGCAGTGAAGCGCTTAGGGGACCCCAGCATTTT. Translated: CASSEALRGPQHF.